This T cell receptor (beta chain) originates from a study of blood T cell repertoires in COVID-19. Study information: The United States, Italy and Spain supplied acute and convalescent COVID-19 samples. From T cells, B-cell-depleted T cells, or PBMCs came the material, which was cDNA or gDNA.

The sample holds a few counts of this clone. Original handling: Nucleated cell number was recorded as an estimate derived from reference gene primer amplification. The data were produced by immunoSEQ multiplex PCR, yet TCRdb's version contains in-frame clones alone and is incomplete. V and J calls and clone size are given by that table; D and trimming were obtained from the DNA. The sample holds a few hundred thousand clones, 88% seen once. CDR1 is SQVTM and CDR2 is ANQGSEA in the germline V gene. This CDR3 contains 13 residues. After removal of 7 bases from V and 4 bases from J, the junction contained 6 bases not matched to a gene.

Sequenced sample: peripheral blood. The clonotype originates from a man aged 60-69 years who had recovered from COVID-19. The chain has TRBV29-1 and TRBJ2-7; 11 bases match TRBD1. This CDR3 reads CSALGQGVYEQYF. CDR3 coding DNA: TGCAGCGCCTTGGGACAGGGGGTTTACGAGCAGTACTTC.